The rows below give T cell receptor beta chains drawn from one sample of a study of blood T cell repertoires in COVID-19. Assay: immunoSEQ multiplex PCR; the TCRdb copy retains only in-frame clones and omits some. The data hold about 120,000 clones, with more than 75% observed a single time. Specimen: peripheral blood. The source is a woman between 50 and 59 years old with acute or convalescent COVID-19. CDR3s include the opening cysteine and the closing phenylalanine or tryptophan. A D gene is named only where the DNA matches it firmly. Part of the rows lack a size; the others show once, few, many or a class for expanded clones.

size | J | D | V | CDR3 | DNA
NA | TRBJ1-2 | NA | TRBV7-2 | CASRMTGGQYGYTF | TGTGCCAGCAGAATGACGGGGGGGCAGTATGGCTACACCTTC
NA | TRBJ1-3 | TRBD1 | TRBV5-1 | CASSPEATGAYGNTIYF | TGCGCCAGCAGCCCGGAGGCGACAGGGGCGTACGGAAACACCATATATTTT
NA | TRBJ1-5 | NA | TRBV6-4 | CASSAGDRGNQPQHF | TGTGCCAGCAGTGCAGGGGACCGTGGCAATCAGCCCCAGCATTTT
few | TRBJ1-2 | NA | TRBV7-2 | CASSFDNKGGYTF | TGTGCCAGCAGCTTCGACAATAAGGGGGGCTACACCTTC
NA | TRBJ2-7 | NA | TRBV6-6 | CASSYAGQIYEQYF | TGTGCCAGCAGTTACGCGGGACAGATCTACGAGCAGTACTTC
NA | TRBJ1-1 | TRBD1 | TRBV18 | CASSPFDRAGNTEAFF | TGTGCCAGCTCACCGTTCGACAGGGCGGGGAACACTGAAGCTTTCTTT
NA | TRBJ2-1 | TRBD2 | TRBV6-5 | CASSYRSGGEQFF | TGTGCCAGCAGTTACCGTAGCGGGGGTGAGCAGTTCTTC
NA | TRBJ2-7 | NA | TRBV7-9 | CASGYSYEQYF | TGTGCCTCGGGATACTCCTACGAGCAGTACTTC
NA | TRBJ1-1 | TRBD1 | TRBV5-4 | CASFQGARDTEAFF | TGTGCCAGCTTTCAGGGGGCGAGGGACACTGAAGCTTTCTTT
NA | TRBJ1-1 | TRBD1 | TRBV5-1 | CASRILTGGVNTEAFF | TGCGCCAGCAGAATTTTGACAGGGGGAGTAAACACTGAAGCTTTCTTT
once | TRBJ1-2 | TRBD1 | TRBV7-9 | CASSEAKGQNLNYGYTF | TGTGCCAGCAGCGAAGCTAAGGGACAGAACCTTAACTATGGCTACACCTTC
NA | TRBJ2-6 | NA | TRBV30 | CAWEGGSGANVLTF | TGTGCCTGGGAAGGGGGCTCTGGGGCCAACGTCCTGACTTTC
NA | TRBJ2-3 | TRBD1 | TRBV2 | CASSGTGSPDTQYF | TGTGCCAGCTCTGGGACAGGGAGCCCAGATACGCAGTATTTT
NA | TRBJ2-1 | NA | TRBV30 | CAWSVRGNEQFF | TGTGCCTGGAGTGTACGAGGGAATGAGCAGTTCTTC